The 13 T cell receptor beta chains given below trace back to one sample, sequenced in a study of cytomegalovirus exposure and HLA in healthy donors (dated by TCRdb to 2017 to 2019). Libraries were built with the immunoSEQ multiplex PCR assay. For the multiplex PCR, a mixture combining 60 forward primers for TCR Vbeta segments and 13 reverse primers for TCR Jbeta segments was used. In its TCRdb copy, this immuneACCESS table keeps in-frame sequences only and misses some clones. Where compared with another copy, unresolved V genes explain less than half of these, and the others have no known cause. The sample profile shows 95,000 to 150,000 clones; over 80% of them were found once. The ten largest clones represent approximately 0.22% of the sample. Sequenced input: PBMCs. The receptors here all came from a man in his fifties in good health and CMV-seronegative.

The chain joins TRBV29-1 to TRBJ2-7, with D maybe TRBD2 (6 bases). There are 14 residues in the CDR3. Between the trimmed V and J ends, which lost 7 bases and 7 bases, there was a span of 23 bases. Germline V gives CDR1 SQVTM, CDR2 ANQGSEA. The CDR3 bases are TGCAGCGCTAGGGAAGGCGGAGGGCAAGGGGAGCAGTACTTC. Its protein product is CSAREGGGQGEQYF.

V and J are TRBV5-1 and TRBJ2-5; 8 bases map to TRBD1. V was pared by 2 bases and J by 4 bases, with 7 bases of the junction left unmatched. This CDR3 spans 15 amino acids. Germline lookup yields CDR1 SGHRS and CDR2 YFSETQ. The CDR3 protein is CASSFRQGQGETQYF. The CDR3 nucleotides read TGCGCCAGCAGCTTCCGACAGGGGCAAGGAGAGACCCAGTACTTC.

This chain uses TRBV6-7 with TRBJ2-2; tentative D call: TRBD1 (5 bases). TRBV6-7 is labeled an ORF, and its function is uncertain. V shed 5 bases and J shed 7 bases, with 8 bases lying between them. The CDR3 covers 12 residues. CDR3 DNA: TGTGCCAGCAGTAGGGGTAGCGGGGAGCTGTTTTTT. Amino acids: CASSRGSGELFF.

This chain joins TRBV6-6 and TRBJ2-5; D gene unclear. There are 12 residues in the CDR3. The V end was cut by 10 bases, the J end by 5 bases, with 14 bases between. The germline CDR1 and CDR2 sequences are MNHNY and SVGAGI (reference sequence). Here the CDR3 reads CATQAGWETQYF. The CDR3, as DNA: TGTGCCACCCAGGCTGGTTGGGAGACCCAGTACTTC.

The chain links TRBV19 to TRBJ2-5; D possibly corresponds to TRBD1 (6 bases). CDR1 is LNHDA and CDR2 is SQIVND in the germline V gene (reference sequence). The CDR3 is 19 amino acids. The ends were cut back, 10 bases at V and 1 base at J, with 31 bases in the middle. The CDR3 DNA reads as TGTGCCACATTGGGTGCCAGACAGGACTCCCCACTGGGCCAAGAGACCCAGTACTTC. Encoded protein: CATLGARQDSPLGQETQYF.

This chain links TRBV28 with TRBJ1-1; the D gene is possibly TRBD1 (5 bases). Trimming removed 1 base from V and 6 bases from J, with 12 bases in between. Germline V lookup: CDR1 MDHEN, CDR2 SYDVKM. The CDR3 spans 14 residues. Here the CDR3 reads CASSLSPPRAEAFF. The CDR3 DNA follows: TGTGCCAGCAGTTTATCCCCCCCCAGGGCTGAAGCTTTCTTT.

The V and J genes are TRBV28 and TRBJ2-7, with D uncertain. The CDR3 is 11 residues long. Looked up from germline, CDR1 is MDHEN and CDR2 is SYDVKM. Trimming stripped 7 bases from V and 12 bases from J, with 16 bases between. CDR3 protein: CASTLGEWLYF. The CDR3 DNA is TGTGCCAGCACCCTTGGAGAGTGGCTGTACTTC.

The sample holds one count of this clone. The chain employs TRBV6-5 and TRBJ2-2, with D perhaps TRBD1 (5 bases). CDR3 length: 16 residues. V dropped 2 bases and J dropped 6 bases, with 16 bases sitting between them. Germline CDR1 MNHEY, CDR2 SVGAGI. The CDR3 here is CASSYVPSGLPGELFF. The DNA for the CDR3 is TGTGCCAGCAGTTACGTTCCGTCAGGGCTCCCCGGGGAGCTGTTTTTT.

This CDR3 reads CATSRGLAGVVGAGELFF. CDR3 DNA sequence: TGTGCCACCAGCAGGGGACTAGCGGGAGTTGTAGGCGCCGGGGAGCTGTTTTTT. The V gene is TRBV15, the J gene TRBJ2-2, with 14 bases that match TRBD2. Germline loops: CDR1 LNHNV, CDR2 YYDKDF (reference sequence). V trimming: 3 bases; J trimming: 6 bases; junction bases outside the gene matches: 9. The CDR3 has 18 residues.

The V gene is TRBV25-1, the J gene TRBJ2-2; 7 nucleotides match TRBD2. Germline V lookup: CDR1 MGHDK, CDR2 SYGVNS. V shed 1 base and J 13 bases; nucleotides not matched to a gene: 3. The CDR3 runs 12 residues. The CDR3 nucleotides read TGTGCCAGCAGTGAATGGGGAGGGTGGCTGTTTTTT. The encoded protein is CASSEWGGWLFF.

V gene TRBV7-2 combines with J gene TRBJ2-1; D gene unclear. CDR1 SGHTA and CDR2 FQGNSA come from the germline V gene. The CDR3 is 13 amino acids. The V end was cut by 5 bases, the J end by 6 bases, with 11 bases between. The CDR3 loop is CASSSDFSNEQFF. The CDR3 region has the DNA TGTGCCAGCAGCAGTGACTTCTCCAATGAGCAGTTCTTC.

The genes are TRBV7-2 and TRBJ2-3, with 8 bases matching TRBD2. Germline V gene sequence: CDR1 SGHTA, CDR2 FQGNSA. V gave up 2 bases and J gave up 7 bases; unmatched junction bases: 5. This CDR3 region has 14 residues. The CDR3 is CASSLPGGANTQYF. The CDR3 coding sequence is TGTGCCAGCAGCTTACCCGGGGGGGCGAATACGCAGTATTTT.

This sequence joins TRBV4-1 and TRBJ2-7, with 8 bases identical to TRBD2. Germline assignment: CDR1 MGHRA and CDR2 YSYEKL. CDR3 size: 15 residues. V shed 3 bases, J shed 3 bases, and the junction held 7 bases outside the gene matches. The CDR3 coding sequence is TGCGCCAGCAGCCACCTCGGGACTAGACACTACGAGCAGTACTTC. Encoded protein: CASSHLGTRHYEQYF.